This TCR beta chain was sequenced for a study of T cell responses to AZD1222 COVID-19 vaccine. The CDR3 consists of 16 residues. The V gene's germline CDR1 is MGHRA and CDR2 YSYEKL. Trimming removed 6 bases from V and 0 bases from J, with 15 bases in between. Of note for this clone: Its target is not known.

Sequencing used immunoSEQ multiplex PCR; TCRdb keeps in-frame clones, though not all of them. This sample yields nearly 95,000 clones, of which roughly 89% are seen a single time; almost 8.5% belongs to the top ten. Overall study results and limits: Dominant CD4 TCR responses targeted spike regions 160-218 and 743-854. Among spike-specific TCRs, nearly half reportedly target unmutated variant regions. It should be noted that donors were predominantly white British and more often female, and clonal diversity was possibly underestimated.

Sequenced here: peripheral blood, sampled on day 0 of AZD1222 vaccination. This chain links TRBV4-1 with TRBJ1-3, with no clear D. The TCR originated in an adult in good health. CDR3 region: CASRPGRWGSGNTIYF. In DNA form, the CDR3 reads TGCGCCAGCAGACCCGGACGGTGGGGCTCTGGAAACACCATATATTTT.